The rows below give T cell receptor beta chains drawn from one sample of a study of beta chain features in type 1 diabetes. Measured with immunoSEQ multiplex PCR; TCRdb has only the in-frame clones, and not every one. This table has around 360,000 clones, over 9.5% appearing once. What was sequenced was naive CD4+ T cells from blood. The origin of the receptors is a woman younger than 35 with type 1 diabetes. Both conserved end residues are part of each CDR3. D genes are given only for firm matches. Clone size is not always given. Where it is, it says once, few, many or a class for expanded clones.

TRBV29-1,few,.,TRBJ2-3,CSVHGGGGDTQYF,TGCAGCGTCCATGGGGGCGGGGGTGATACGCAGTATTTT
TRBV7-9,few,.,TRBJ1-6,CASSPQGFDNSPLHF,TGTGCCAGCAGCCCACAGGGTTTCGATAATTCACCCCTCCACTTT
TRBV5-1,few,.,TRBJ2-3,CASGGGSTDTQYF,TGCGCCAGCGGGGGGGGCTCCACAGATACGCAGTATTTT
TRBV25-1,few,TRBD1,TRBJ1-2,CASSAQGGGGYTF,TGTGCCAGCAGTGCCCAGGGGGGAGGTGGCTACACCTTC
TRBV18,few,.,TRBJ1-2,CASSPNEGIYGYTF,TGTGCCAGCTCACCAAACGAGGGAATCTATGGCTACACCTTC
TRBV6-5,.,TRBD2,TRBJ2-5,CASWEGGEETQYF,TGTGCCAGCTGGGAGGGAGGGGAGGAGACCCAGTACTTC
TRBV14,.,TRBD2,TRBJ2-7,CASRLAATYEQYF,TGTGCCAGCCGACTAGCGGCAACCTACGAGCAGTACTTC
TRBV4-3,few,TRBD2,TRBJ2-4,CASSQEWRGGSADIQYF,TGCGCCAGCAGCCAAGAATGGCGGGGGGGCTCTGCGGACATTCAGTACTTC
TRBV5-1,.,.,TRBJ2-2,CASSLGGVNTGELFF,TGCGCCAGCAGCTTGGGAGGAGTGAACACCGGGGAGCTGTTTTTT
TRBV13,.,TRBD1,TRBJ2-1,CASSPPAVTGGYNEQFF,TGTGCCAGCAGCCCACCGGCAGTGACAGGGGGCTACAATGAGCAGTTCTTC
TRBV29-1,.,TRBD2,TRBJ2-3,CSALAGATDTQYF,TGCAGCGCGCTAGCGGGAGCCACAGATACGCAGTATTTT
TRBV19,few,.,TRBJ1-5,CASTQTTGKAQPQHF,TGTGCCAGTACCCAAACTACAGGGAAGGCGCAGCCCCAGCATTTT
TRBV25-1,.,TRBD1,TRBJ1-4,CASTSAPGQGNEKLFF,TGTGCCAGCACCTCCGCCCCGGGACAGGGAAATGAAAAACTGTTTTTT
TRBV19,.,.,TRBJ1-1,CASSTPRSARDTEAFF,TGTGCCAGTAGTACCCCTAGGTCGGCGAGGGACACTGAAGCTTTCTTT
TRBV4-2,.,TRBD2,TRBJ2-1,CASSPESGGAGNEQFF,TGTGCCAGCAGCCCCGAATCGGGGGGGGCGGGGAATGAGCAGTTCTTC
TRBV15,.,TRBD2,TRBJ2-3,CATSRGLAGGSTDTQYF,TGTGCCACCAGCAGAGGACTAGCGGGGGGGAGCACAGATACGCAGTATTTT
TRBV4-3,few,.,TRBJ1-1,CASSQAPGVGTEAFF,TGCGCCAGCAGCCAAGCCCCCGGGGTCGGCACTGAAGCTTTCTTT
TRBV30,.,TRBD1,TRBJ2-1,CAWDRVVDEQFF,TGTGCCTGGGACAGGGTGGTAGATGAGCAGTTCTTC
TRBV14,few,TRBD2,TRBJ2-3,CASSHRRGGRSDTQYF,TGTGCCAGCAGCCATCGGCGGGGGGGCCGTTCAGATACGCAGTATTTT
TRBV6-5,.,TRBD1,TRBJ2-7,CASSWSGQGNNEQYF,TGTGCCAGCAGTTGGTCGGGACAGGGCAACAACGAGCAGTACTTC
TRBV27,.,TRBD2,TRBJ2-3,CASSLVGGRAADTQYF,TGTGCCAGCAGTTTAGTCGGGGGGAGGGCCGCAGATACGCAGTATTTT
TRBV5-4,.,TRBD2,TRBJ2-5,CASSLTSGSVPKTQYF,TGTGCCAGCAGCTTGACTAGCGGGAGTGTCCCAAAGACCCAGTACTTC
TRBV5-1,few,TRBD2,TRBJ2-2,CASSLAQRGGPTGELFF,TGCGCCAGCAGCTTGGCCCAGCGGGGGGGCCCCACCGGGGAGCTGTTTTTT
TRBV6-6,.,TRBD1,TRBJ2-7,CASKRTGPVGWEQYF,TGTGCCAGCAAACGGACAGGGCCGGTGGGGTGGGAGCAGTACTTC
TRBV6-5,few,.,TRBJ1-2,CASSYRPPTNYGYTF,TGTGCCAGCAGTTATCGCCCACCTACTAACTATGGCTACACCTTC
TRBV4-3,.,.,TRBJ1-5,CASSQEYREQPQHF,TGCGCCAGCAGCCAAGAGTACAGAGAACAGCCCCAGCATTTT
TRBV15,.,TRBD1,TRBJ1-1,CATSRDPTGLVFF,TGTGCCACCAGCAGAGATCCGACAGGGCTGGTTTTCTTT
TRBV7-2,.,.,TRBJ2-7,CASSQGWGSYEQYF,TGTGCCAGCAGCCAGGGGTGGGGGAGTTACGAGCAGTACTTC
TRBV27,.,TRBD1,TRBJ1-6,CASSFSDRPRSPLHF,TGTGCCAGCAGTTTCTCGGACAGGCCTCGCTCACCCCTCCACTTT
TRBV5-6,.,TRBD1,TRBJ2-7,CASSLTGDLYEQYF,TGTGCCAGCAGCTTGACAGGGGACCTTTACGAGCAGTACTTC
TRBV9,few,TRBD2,TRBJ2-3,CASSVLGLAGADTQYF,TGTGCCAGCAGCGTATTGGGGCTAGCGGGAGCAGATACGCAGTATTTT
TRBV14,.,.,TRBJ2-1,CASSHEGEQFF,TGTGCCAGCAGCCACGAGGGAGAGCAGTTCTTC
TRBV28,.,.,TRBJ1-1,CASSLSWGDEAFF,TGTGCCAGCAGTTTATCCTGGGGGGATGAAGCTTTCTTT
TRBV11-2,.,TRBD2,TRBJ2-3,CASSLGLAGADTQYF,TGTGCCAGCAGCTTAGGTCTAGCGGGGGCAGATACGCAGTATTTT
TRBV28,.,TRBD2,TRBJ2-1,CASRRWTSSPNEQFF,TGTGCCAGCAGGCGCTGGACTAGCTCTCCCAATGAGCAGTTCTTC
TRBV6-5,few,.,TRBJ1-6,CASSYLSAGNSPLHF,TGTGCCAGCAGTTACCTTTCAGCAGGGAATTCACCCCTCCACTTT
TRBV18,.,.,TRBJ2-5,CASSPSQETQYF,TGTGCCAGCTCACCTTCACAAGAGACCCAGTACTTC
TRBV6-6,few,TRBD1,TRBJ1-5,CASSFRDRGSHF,TGTGCCAGCAGTTTTCGGGACAGGGGTTCTCATTTT
TRBV30,.,TRBD1,TRBJ1-4,CAWSSGTGGIIKLFF,TGTGCCTGGAGCTCCGGGACAGGGGGCATCATAAAACTGTTTTTT
TRBV7-6,few,TRBD1,TRBJ1-6,CASSSDRPYNSPLHF,TGTGCCAGCAGCTCGGACAGGCCCTATAATTCACCCCTCCACTTT
TRBV7-9,few,.,TRBJ2-7,CASSRDRQAMLEQYF,TGTGCCAGCAGCCGGGATAGGCAGGCAATGCTCGAGCAGTACTTC
TRBV28,few,.,TRBJ2-5,CASRSSKGWQETQYF,TGTGCCAGCAGATCCAGCAAGGGGTGGCAAGAGACCCAGTACTTC
TRBV5-4,.,TRBD1,TRBJ2-1,CASSVKQGAYNEQFF,TGTGCCAGCAGCGTAAAACAGGGGGCGTACAATGAGCAGTTCTTC
TRBV6-6,few,TRBD1,TRBJ2-4,CASRAGQGADIQYF,TGTGCCAGCAGGGCGGGACAGGGGGCGGACATTCAGTACTTC
TRBV30,few,.,TRBJ2-3,CAWSVGADTQYF,TGTGCCTGGAGTGTAGGGGCAGATACGCAGTATTTT
TRBV15,.,.,TRBJ2-7,CATSEGAYEQYF,TGTGCCACCAGCGAGGGGGCCTACGAGCAGTACTTC